The 30 T cell receptor beta chains given below trace back to one sample, sequenced in a study of blood T cell repertoires in COVID-19. The data were produced by immunoSEQ multiplex PCR, yet TCRdb's version contains in-frame clones alone and is incomplete. The sample consists of about 70,000 clones, about 68% of them appearing once. The sequenced sample was peripheral blood. The receptors originated from a woman aged 65 to 85 with acute or convalescent COVID-19.

In regard to this clone: Different DNA sequences within this sample yield the same CDR3. The chain employs TRBV27 and TRBJ2-1; no firm D call. Trimming pared 2 bases from V and 3 bases from J, leaving 5 bases between. Germline-derived CDR1 and CDR2 are MNHEY and SMNVEV (reference sequence). This CDR3 contains 13 residues. The CDR3 DNA is TGTGCCAGCAGTTTAAACTTCTACAATGAGCAGTTCTTC. Translating it yields CASSLNFYNEQFF.

This chain connects TRBV19 to TRBJ2-5, with 15 nucleotides matching TRBD2. With V trimmed by 3 bases and J by 1 base, 3 bases remained unmatched. The CDR3 spans 17 residues. The germline CDR1 and CDR2 sequences are LNHDA and SQIVND (reference sequence). CDR3 region: CASSIGLAGGLQETQYF. DNA for the CDR3: TGTGCCAGTAGTATCGGACTAGCGGGGGGGCTCCAAGAGACCCAGTACTTC. Full variable domain (outside the CDR3, taken from reference TRBV19 and TRBJ2-5): DGGITQSPKYLFRKEGQNVTLSCEQNLNHDAMYWYRQDPGQGLRLIYYSQIVNDFQKGDIAEGYSVSREKKESFPLTVTSAQKNPTAFYLCASSIGLAGGLQETQYFGPGTRLLVL.

In this sample, this clone turned up a few times. The V and J genes are TRBV7-2 and TRBJ2-7; 7 bases fit TRBD1. The ends lost 0 bases at V and 6 bases at J; junction bases unmatched: 11. Germline-derived CDR1 and CDR2 are SGHTA and FQGNSA. There are 16 residues in the CDR3. The CDR3 loop is CASSLASGAGGVEQYF. The CDR3 DNA is TGTGCCAGCAGCTTAGCGTCCGGGGCAGGGGGAGTCGAGCAGTACTTC. The complete variable domain, with remaining parts taken from reference TRBV7-2 and TRBJ2-7, reads GAGVSQSPSNKVTEKGKDVELRCDPISGHTALYWYRQSLGQGLEFLIYFQGNSAPDKSGLPSDRFSAERTGGSVSTLTIQRTQQEDSAVYLCASSLASGAGGVEQYFGPGTRLTVT.

This clone was observed a single time. The chain combines TRBV18 with TRBJ1-1, with 9 bases fitting TRBD1. The CDR3 loop spans 15 amino acids. Germline CDR1 reads KGHSH; CDR2 reads LQKENI. Trimming at V came to 3 bases and at J to 4 bases, leaving 6 bases not matched to a gene. The CDR3: CASSPGQGPGTEAFF. In DNA form, the CDR3 reads TGTGCCAGCTCACCGGGACAGGGTCCAGGCACTGAAGCTTTCTTT.

This sequence joins TRBV5-6 and TRBJ1-5; D might be TRBD1 (5 bases). Germline assignment: CDR1 SGHDT and CDR2 YYEEEE. The CDR3 extends over 14 amino acids. Trimming pared 0 bases from V and 6 bases from J, leaving 10 bases between. The CDR3 is CASSLAGGGQPQHF. Written as DNA, the CDR3 is TGTGCCAGCAGCTTGGCCGGGGGGGGTCAGCCCCAGCATTTT.

The CDR3 protein is CAEGRDPGELFF. In nucleotides, the CDR3 is TGTGCCGAGGGGCGGGACCCCGGGGAGCTGTTTTTT. The V and J genes are TRBV30 and TRBJ2-2; D is possibly TRBD2 (6 bases). Germline V gene data show CDR1 as GTSNPN and CDR2 as SVGIG (reference sequence). The CDR3 has 12 amino acids. The V end lost 8 bases, the J end lost 6 bases, and 13 bases lay between the germline ends.

The chain couples TRBV6-2 or TRBV6-3 to TRBJ2-7; D is possibly TRBD1 (5 bases). V lost 2 bases and J lost 2, with 7 bases in between. The CDR3 runs 13 residues. CDR1 and CDR2 from the germline V gene are MNHEY and SVGEGT. The CDR3 coding sequence is TGTGCCAGCAGTTACCCAGGGACCTACGAGCAGTACTTC. Protein product: CASSYPGTYEQYF.

The rearrangement joins TRBV21-1 to TRBJ1-5; the D call TRBD1 from the table was never checked on the DNA. TRBV21-1 is labeled a pseudogene. The CDR3 runs 20 residues. The CDR3 nucleotides read TGTGCCAGCAGACCCCCAAGCGAGGACAGGGGGCGAGGACGCAATCAGCCCCAGCATTTT. Translated: CASRPPSEDRGRGRNQPQHF.

The CDR3 reads CASSEIVPEKLFF. DNA of the CDR3: TGTGCCAGCAGTGAAATAGTCCCCGAAAAACTGTTTTTT. This chain links TRBV2 with TRBJ1-4; D is undetermined. Germline CDR1 and CDR2: SNHLY and FYNNEI. Trimming pared 2 bases from V and 8 bases from J, leaving 9 bases between. The CDR3 extends over 13 amino acids.

CDR3 protein: CATSGGAPSGEQFF. For the CDR3, the DNA is TGTGCCACCAGTGGTGGAGCGCCGTCCGGTGAGCAGTTCTTC. V is TRBV24-1 and J is TRBJ2-1; no firm D call. V was clipped by 5 bases and J by 9 bases, with 16 bases between them. Germline V lookup: CDR1 KGHDR, CDR2 SFDVKD. The CDR3 is 14 residues long.

In its sample, this clone was seen once. The chain employs TRBV19 and TRBJ2-2, with no clear D. Trimming took 1 base from V and 7 from J, leaving 7 bases between them. The length of the CDR3 is 13 residues. The germline CDR1 and CDR2 sequences are LNHDA and SQIVND (reference sequence). The CDR3 reads CASSIVRNGELFF. The CDR3 nucleotides are TGTGCCAGTAGTATAGTGCGTAACGGGGAGCTGTTTTTT.

This clone has just a few counts. This sequence joins TRBV11-2 and TRBJ1-2, with a possible D match to TRBD1 (5 bases). The CDR3 has 13 amino acids. Deletions cut 6 bases from V and 7 bases from J, with 15 bases between. In germline, CDR1 is SGHAT, CDR2 FQNNGV. The CDR3 spells CASRQSGAIGYTF. Here the CDR3 DNA reads TGTGCCAGCAGGCAGAGTGGGGCGATTGGCTACACCTTC.

CDR3 protein: CASSVTGDYEQYF. CDR3 sequence (DNA): TGTGCCAGCAGCGTGACAGGAGACTACGAGCAGTACTTC. V gene TRBV3-1 (or the pseudogene TRBV3-2) combines with J gene TRBJ2-7; D is perhaps TRBD1 (6 bases). This CDR3 comprises 13 residues. The germline V gene has CDR1 LGHDT and CDR2 YNNKEL (reference sequence). V lost 5 bases and J lost 3, with 11 bases in between.

CDR3 residues: CASSLGTAQETQYF. The CDR3 DNA reads TGTGCCAGCAGCTTGGGGACAGCACAAGAGACCCAGTACTTC. The chain uses TRBV5-4 and TRBJ2-5; possible D gene TRBD1, 6 bases. This CDR3 comprises 14 residues. The germline V and J ends were trimmed by 0 bases and 2 bases, with 8 bases remaining between them. The germline V gene has CDR1 SGHNT and CDR2 YYREEE (reference sequence).

The chain couples TRBV5-5 to TRBJ1-4; 7 nucleotides agree with TRBD1. The germline CDR1 and CDR2 sequences are SGHKS and YYEKEE (reference sequence). Trimming took 3 bases from V and 0 from J; bases not matched to a gene: 5. The CDR3 length is 16 residues. The CDR3 DNA sequence: TGTGCCAGCAGCTCCTCCGGGACAGCAACTAATGAAAAACTGTTTTTT. Encoded protein: CASSSSGTATNEKLFF.

The rearrangement uses TRBV13 and TRBJ2-2, with 7 bases identical to TRBD1. The V gene's germline CDR1 is PRHDT and CDR2 FYEKMQ (reference sequence). After removal of 6 bases from V and 5 bases from J, the junction contained 3 bases not matched to a gene. There are 13 residues in the CDR3. The CDR3 DNA is TGTGCCAGCAGAGCGACAGGGACCGGGGAGCTGTTTTTT. Its protein is CASRATGTGELFF.

The gene calls are TRBV7-2 and TRBJ2-3; tentatively, D is TRBD2 (6 bases). With 4 bases removed from V and 6 bases from J, the gap between germline ends came to 17 bases. In germline, CDR1 is SGHTA, CDR2 FQGNSA. The CDR3 is made up of 15 amino acids. The CDR3 reads CASSSYGGVMDTQYF. In DNA form, the CDR3 reads TGTGCCAGCAGCTCCTACGGGGGAGTTATGGATACGCAGTATTTT.

This clone was found a few times. The chain employs TRBV7-3 and TRBJ2-5, with a tentative D call TRBD1 (6 bases). Germline V gene sequence: CDR1 SGHTA, CDR2 FQGTGA. This CDR3 is built from 14 residues. V lost 2 bases, J lost 5 bases, and 12 bases lay in between. The CDR3 DNA is TGTGCCAGCAGCTTACAGGGGAGCGAGGAGACCCAGTACTTC. This translates into CASSLQGSEETQYF.

This chain connects TRBV7-9 to TRBJ1-2, with unresolved D. The germline V gene has CDR1 SEHNR and CDR2 FQNEAQ (reference sequence). V was cut by 6 bases and J by 5 bases, with 13 bases left in between. The length of the CDR3 is 13 residues. CDR3 DNA: TGTGCCAGCAGTTCTGAGAGGGCGTATGGCTACACCTTC. It specifies CASSSERAYGYTF. The variable domain in full, completed from reference TRBV7-9 and TRBJ1-2, reads DTGVSQNPRHKITKRGQNVTFRCDPISEHNRLYWYRQTLGQGPEFLTYFQNEAQLEKSRLLSDRFSAERPKGSFSTLEIQRTEQGDSAMYLCASSSERAYGYTFGSGTRLTVV.

The chain has TRBV5-1 and TRBJ1-1, with 8 bases fitting TRBD1. This CDR3 is 16 amino acids long. Germline CDR1 and CDR2: SGHRS and YFSETQ. Losses at the gene ends were 5 bases for V and 1 base for J; bases not matched to a gene: 10. The DNA for the CDR3 is TGCGCCAGCAGTGGGCAGGGGGCTGGAGGGAACACTGAAGCTTTCTTT. Protein: CASSGQGAGGNTEAFF.

V is TRBV11-2 and J is TRBJ1-5; D is perhaps TRBD1 (6 bases). Germline CDR1 SGHAT, CDR2 FQNNGV. The CDR3 covers 13 residues. The germline V and J ends were trimmed by 5 bases and 5 bases, with 10 bases remaining between them. CDR3 in amino acids: CASSPGGYQPQHF. CDR3 nucleotides: TGTGCCAGCAGCCCGGGGGGCTATCAGCCCCAGCATTTT.

The chain recombines TRBV2 with TRBJ1-2, with D uncertain. This CDR3 has 13 amino acids. The germline CDR1 and CDR2 sequences are SNHLY and FYNNEI. V gave up 4 bases and J gave up 7 bases, with 13 bases separating them. The CDR3 loop is CASSVEGTGGYTF. The CDR3 DNA reads as TGTGCCAGCAGTGTAGAGGGTACGGGTGGCTACACCTTC.

V and J are TRBV27 and TRBJ2-7; D might be TRBD1 (6 bases). The CDR3 contains 13 residues. Per the germline V gene, CDR1 is MNHEY and CDR2 is SMNVEV (reference sequence). V lost 1 base and J 5 bases, leaving 9 bases between the germline ends. The CDR3 is CASSLLGGDEQYF. In DNA form, the CDR3 reads TGTGCCAGCAGTTTATTAGGGGGTGACGAGCAGTACTTC.

This clone has just one count. The chain has TRBV20-1 and TRBJ1-5; D uncertain. Germline V lookup: CDR1 DFQATT, CDR2 SNEGSKA (reference sequence). V was trimmed by 3 bases and J by 1 base, leaving 10 bases between them. This CDR3 has 14 amino acids. DNA for the CDR3: TGCAGTGCTAGTCCTTCAGTGAGCAATCAGCCCCAGCATTTT. It translates to CSASPSVSNQPQHF.

This chain's CDR3 is CASSLLATGELFF. The CDR3, as DNA: TGTGCCAGCAGTTTACTAGCGACCGGGGAGCTGTTTTTT. The V gene is TRBV12-3 or TRBV12-4, the J gene TRBJ2-2; tentative D call: TRBD2 (6 bases). The CDR3 is 13 residues long. V was cut by 2 bases and J by 5 bases, with 6 bases left in between.

The CDR3 reads CSASGQSPNTGELFF. CDR3 in DNA: TGCAGTGCTAGTGGACAGTCACCGAACACCGGGGAGCTGTTTTTT. The V and J genes are TRBV20-1 and TRBJ2-2; D may be TRBD1 (6 bases). The CDR3 is made up of 15 amino acids. Germline V CDR1 and CDR2: DFQATT, SNEGSKA (reference sequence). Trimming took 3 bases from V and 0 from J, leaving 11 bases between them.

The rearrangement uses TRBV11-3 and TRBJ2-7; 8 bases are shared with TRBD1. V trimming: 5 bases; J trimming: 3 bases; junction bases outside the gene matches: 3. The CDR3 contains 13 residues. Germline CDR1 SGHNT, CDR2 YENEEA. CDR3 sequence (DNA): TGTGCCAGCAGCCCCGGACAGGGCTACGAGCAGTACTTC. Encoded protein: CASSPGQGYEQYF.

DNA for the CDR3: TGTGCCAGCAGCTGGGCAGCCAGGGGATCTAACTATGGCTACACCTTC. Amino acids: CASSWAARGSNYGYTF. The J gene is TRBJ1-2, the V gene TRBV7-8; maybe TRBD1 (6 bases). There are 16 residues in the CDR3. Between the trimmed V and J ends, which lost 4 bases and 0 bases, there was a span of 15 bases. Per the germline V gene, CDR1 is SGHVS and CDR2 is FQNEAQ.

Here the CDR3 DNA reads TGTGCCAGCTCACCGGCGACAGGGACTGAAGCTTTCTTT. This encodes CASSPATGTEAFF. V gene TRBV18 combines with J gene TRBJ1-1; 7 bases line up with TRBD1. The CDR3 loop spans 13 amino acids. V gave up 3 bases and J gave up 5 bases; unmatched junction bases: 3. CDR1 is KGHSH, CDR2 LQKENI, per germline. Full variable domain (remainder filled in from reference TRBV18 and TRBJ1-1): NAGVMQNPRHLVRRRGQEARLRCSPMKGHSHVYWYRQLPEEGLKFMVYLQKENIIDESGMPKERFSAEFPKEGPSILRIQQVVRGDSAAYFCASSPATGTEAFFGQGTRLTVV.

This chain links TRBV10-3 with TRBJ1-6; D is uncertain. The CDR3 runs to 14 residues. Germline CDR1 is ENHRY and CDR2 is SYGVKD. The V end was cut by 2 bases, the J end by 9 bases, with 11 bases between. CDR3 in amino acids: CAISEDLAGSPLHF. CDR3 coding DNA: TGTGCCATCAGTGAGGACCTAGCTGGTTCACCCCTCCACTTT.